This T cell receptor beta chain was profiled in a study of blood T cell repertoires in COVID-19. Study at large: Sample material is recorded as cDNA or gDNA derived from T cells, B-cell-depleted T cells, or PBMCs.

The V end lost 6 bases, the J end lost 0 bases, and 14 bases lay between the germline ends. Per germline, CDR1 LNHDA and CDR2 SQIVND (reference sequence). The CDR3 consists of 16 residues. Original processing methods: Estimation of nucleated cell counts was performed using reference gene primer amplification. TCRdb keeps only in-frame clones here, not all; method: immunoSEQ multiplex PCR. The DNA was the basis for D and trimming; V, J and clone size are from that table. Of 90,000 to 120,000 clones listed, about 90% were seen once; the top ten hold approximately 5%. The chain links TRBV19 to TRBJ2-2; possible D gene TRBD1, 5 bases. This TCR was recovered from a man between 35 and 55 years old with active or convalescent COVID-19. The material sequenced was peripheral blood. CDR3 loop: CASRWGTGSNTGELFF. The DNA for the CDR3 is TGTGCCAGTAGATGGGGCACCGGGTCGAACACCGGGGAGCTGTTTTTT.